The T cell receptor beta chain under discussion was sequenced for a study of T cells after yellow fever vaccination. Study outcomes and limitations: A weaker secondary response peaked on day 5, the primary on day 15.

TCRdb called the 5' RACE reads again in MiXCR, with one record for every CDR3 protein. The sample lists more than 90,000 distinct CDR3 sequences; about 6.8% were seen once. This clonotype has ten or more counts. Its antigen is unidentified. This CDR3 comprises 14 residues. V gave up 6 bases and J gave up 9 bases; unmatched junction bases: 9. Sequenced material: CD4+ T cells sorted from PBMCs, taken around 45 days after the first yellow fever vaccination. The rearrangement joins TRBV12-3 or TRBV12-4 to TRBJ2-1; 9 bases fit TRBD1. This sequence was found in a man in his late teens or twenties who received the YFV17D yellow fever vaccine. Here the CDR3 reads CASSKQGAHGEQFF. DNA for the CDR3: TGTGCCAGCAGCAAACAGGGGGCGCATGGTGAGCAGTTCTTC.